The T cell receptor (beta chain) under discussion was sequenced for a study of T cell responses to AZD1222 COVID-19 vaccine. Study-level results: Females outnumbered males among donors, who were mostly white British; clonal diversity was possibly underestimated.

Data came from immunoSEQ multiplex PCR; TCRdb stores just in-frame clones and leaves some out. This sample has roughly 100,000 clones, with over 90% found just once. CDR1 and CDR2 from the germline V gene are LNHDA and SQIVND (reference sequence). Trimming shortened V by 4 bases and J by 3 bases, and 7 bases separated the two germline ends. The length of the CDR3 is 12 residues. This clone was recorded only once. Its antigen is not known. J is TRBJ2-7 and V is TRBV19; D unclear. The receptor was derived from an adult in good health. This material consisted of peripheral blood, taken on day 0 of AZD1222 vaccination. The CDR3 bases are TGTGCCAGTAGTAACAGATTCTACGAGCAGTACTTC. This translates into CASSNRFYEQYF.